This T cell receptor beta chain appears in the sequencing data of a study of T cells in women clearing cervical HPV infection. Profiling relied on immunoSEQ multiplex PCR, and the TCRdb table lists in-frame clones only, not all of them. Its table records around 25,000 clones. With regard to this clone: The read halts 3 residues ahead of the CDR3 end, with the missing end drawn from the germline J gene.

The V gene lost 4 bases and the J gene lost 6 bases, with 18 bases spanning the gap. The germline gives CDR1 SGHRS, CDR2 YFSETQ. This CDR3 contains 15 residues. The chain combines TRBV5-1 with TRBJ2-3; D is perhaps TRBD2 (6 bases). Sequencing was done on a sample of blood buffy coat. This clonotype was obtained from a woman aged 18 to 75 with a cervical HPV16 infection that either progressed to CIN3+ or cleared (not recorded which). This chain's CDR3 is CASSPLAGSLDTQYF. The part of the CDR3 DNA that was read is TGCGCCAGCAGCCCCCTCGCGGGGAGCTTGGATACG.